These 21 T cell receptor beta chains came from one sample sequenced in a study of blood T cell repertoires in COVID-19 (dated by TCRdb to 2019 to 2021). Library prep was done by the immunoSEQ multiplex PCR assay. TCRdb provides this immuneACCESS table in a form limited to in-frame rearrangements. Some clones are lacking; in checked studies, under half of them reflect an unresolved V gene, and why the rest are absent is not known. For this sample there are fewer than 45,000 clones; 88% appear just once. The ten largest clones represent around an eighth of the sample. The material sequenced was peripheral blood. The source of these receptors is a human donor in a cohort sampled during active COVID-19.

V and J are TRBV6-5 and TRBJ1-1, with a possible D match to TRBD1 (5 bases). This CDR3 contains 14 residues. From germline, CDR1 is MNHEY and CDR2 SVGAGI. The germline V and J ends were trimmed by 6 bases and 5 bases, with 16 bases remaining between them. The CDR3 DNA reads TGTGCCAGCAGCCGCCCCAGGGCTGCGACTGAAGCTTTCTTT. It yields the protein CASSRPRAATEAFF.

The chain is built from TRBV6-6 and TRBJ1-1, with 7 bases that match TRBD1. The CDR3 is 12 residues long. V was clipped by 2 bases and J by 8 bases; unmatched bases: 2. Germline loops: CDR1 MNHNY, CDR2 SVGAGI (reference sequence). CDR3 sequence reads: CASSYPQGEAFF. CDR3 bases: TGTGCCAGCAGTTACCCACAGGGGGAAGCTTTCTTT.

V usage is TRBV7-3 and J usage is TRBJ2-5; D gene ambiguous. The CDR3 consists of 11 residues. Germline CDR1 reads SGHTA; CDR2 reads FQGTGA. Deletions cut 5 bases from V and 5 bases from J, with 6 bases between. The CDR3 here is CASSPRETQYF. CDR3 DNA: TGTGCCAGCAGCCCACGGGAGACCCAGTACTTC.

V and J are TRBV7-2 and TRBJ1-6; D call uncertain. The CDR3 has 15 amino acids. V was cut by 2 bases and J by 6 bases, with 11 bases left in between. Germline lookup yields CDR1 SGHTA and CDR2 FQGNSA. The DNA for the CDR3 is TGTGCCAGCAGCTTACTGGGCCTGAGTAATTCACCCCTCCACTTT. This codes for CASSLLGLSNSPLHF. Full variable domain (outside the CDR3, taken from reference TRBV7-2 and TRBJ1-6): GAGVSQSPSNKVTEKGKDVELRCDPISGHTALYWYRQSLGQGLEFLIYFQGNSAPDKSGLPSDRFSAERTGGSVSTLTIQRTQQEDSAVYLCASSLLGLSNSPLHFGNGTRLTVT.

This chain connects TRBV6-6 to TRBJ1-6; D call uncertain. CDR3 size: 12 residues. V lost 5 bases and J 8 bases, leaving 7 bases between the germline ends. Per the germline V gene, CDR1 is MNHNY and CDR2 is SVGAGI (reference sequence). CDR3 DNA sequence: TGTGCCAGCAGTCCACCGGATTCACCCCTCCACTTT. Its protein product is CASSPPDSPLHF.

The V call is TRBV5-4, the J call TRBJ2-5; tentative D call: TRBD1 (6 bases). The V gene's germline CDR1 is SGHNT and CDR2 YYREEE (reference sequence). Trimming pared 0 bases from V and 1 base from J, leaving 10 bases between. This CDR3 spans 15 amino acids. The CDR3 reads CASSLGGLGQETQYF. The CDR3 bases are TGTGCCAGCAGCTTGGGGGGGCTCGGCCAAGAGACCCAGTACTTC.

This chain uses TRBV3-1 (or the pseudogene TRBV3-2) with TRBJ2-3, with 9 bases that match TRBD2. J gave up 1 base and V 1 base, and 9 bases lay outside the gene matches. The germline gives CDR1 LGHDT, CDR2 YNNKEL (reference sequence). CDR3 length: 18 residues. The CDR3 is CASSQGIPSGAGTDTQYF. Written as DNA, the CDR3 is TGTGCCAGCAGCCAAGGAATTCCTAGCGGGGCTGGCACAGATACGCAGTATTTT.

V usage is TRBV10-1 and J usage is TRBJ2-3; weak D call: TRBD1 (6 bases). Germline CDR1 reads WNHNN; CDR2 reads SYGVQD (reference sequence). This CDR3 is built from 14 residues. The V gene lost 1 base and the J gene lost 2 bases, with 7 bases spanning the gap. CDR3: CASSEWDNTDTQYF. CDR3 DNA: TGCGCCAGCAGTGAGTGGGACAACACAGATACGCAGTATTTT.

This clone came up a few times. The V gene is TRBV6-5, the J gene TRBJ2-1; 7 bases align to TRBD1. The CDR3 runs 11 residues. The germline CDR1 and CDR2 sequences are MNHEY and SVGAGI. V was clipped by 5 bases and J by 11 bases; unmatched bases: 3. The CDR3 reads CASSRGLQQFF. As DNA, the CDR3 is TGTGCCAGCAGTAGGGGGCTCCAGCAGTTCTTC.

This chain uses TRBV9 with TRBJ1-4; D unclear. Germline CDR1 SGDLS, CDR2 YYNGEE. The CDR3 runs to 13 residues. The V gene lost 3 bases and the J gene lost 6 bases, with 9 bases spanning the gap. This chain's CDR3 is CASSARVDEKLFF. In DNA, the CDR3 is TGTGCCAGCAGCGCCCGGGTGGATGAAAAACTGTTTTTT.

CDR3 sequence (DNA): TGTGCCAGCTCACCTAGACAGGGTGAAGCTTTCTTT. Its translation: CASSPRQGEAFF. This sequence joins TRBV18 and TRBJ1-1; 7 bases map to TRBD1. With 3 bases clipped from V and 7 bases from J, the junction kept 2 bases outside the gene matches. This CDR3 comprises 12 residues. In germline, CDR1 is KGHSH, CDR2 LQKENI. The full variable domain, its missing parts supplied by reference TRBV18 and TRBJ1-1, is NAGVMQNPRHLVRRRGQEARLRCSPMKGHSHVYWYRQLPEEGLKFMVYLQKENIIDESGMPKERFSAEFPKEGPSILRIQQVVRGDSAAYFCASSPRQGEAFFGQGTRLTVV.

The V and J genes are TRBV13 and TRBJ1-3; D might be TRBD1 (6 bases). This CDR3 is 15 amino acids long. Trimming pared 5 bases from V and 4 bases from J, leaving 15 bases between. Per germline, CDR1 PRHDT and CDR2 FYEKMQ (reference sequence). The CDR3 region is CASSLGQGHGNTIYF. Here the CDR3 DNA reads TGTGCCAGCAGCCTGGGTCAGGGGCACGGAAACACCATATATTTT.

This chain links TRBV19 with TRBJ2-1; D is uncertain. CDR1 LNHDA and CDR2 SQIVND come from the germline V gene (reference sequence). The CDR3 has 13 amino acids. V was clipped by 3 bases and J by 2 bases, with 5 bases between them. This CDR3 is CASSIDTYNEQFF. The CDR3 DNA reads TGTGCCAGTAGTATTGACACCTACAATGAGCAGTTCTTC.

This chain links TRBV10-3 with TRBJ1-1, with D perhaps TRBD1 (5 bases). Between the trimmed V and J ends, which lost 8 bases and 4 bases, there was a span of 14 bases. CDR3 length: 13 amino acids. Germline CDR1 ENHRY, CDR2 SYGVKD. The CDR3 sequence: CAIDPGDGTEAFF. CDR3 nucleotide sequence: TGTGCCATCGACCCGGGGGATGGCACTGAAGCTTTCTTT.

The J gene is TRBJ2-7, the V gene TRBV6-5; 8 nucleotides line up with TRBD1. CDR1 MNHEY and CDR2 SVGAGI come from the germline V gene. The V segment lost 0 bases and the J segment 6 bases; nucleotides outside the gene matches: 7. The CDR3 has 15 amino acids. CDR3 in DNA: TGTGCCAGCAGTTACTCGAAGGGACAGGTGGTCGAGCAGTACTTC. Encoded protein: CASSYSKGQVVEQYF.

The rearrangement links TRBV9 to TRBJ2-7; tentative D call: TRBD2 (7 bases). Between the trimmed V and J ends, which lost 0 bases and 2 bases, there was a span of 12 bases. CDR1 and CDR2 from the germline V gene are SGDLS and YYNGEE. The CDR3 has 15 amino acids. CDR3 sequence: CASSVVDGGPYEQYF. In DNA, the CDR3 is TGTGCCAGCAGCGTAGTTGACGGGGGGCCCTACGAGCAGTACTTC. Full variable domain (remainder filled in from reference TRBV9 and TRBJ2-7): DSGVTQTPKHLITATGQRVTLRCSPRSGDLSVYWYQQSLDQGLQFLIQYYNGEERAKGNILERFSAQQFPDLHSELNLSSLELGDSALYFCASSVVDGGPYEQYFGPGTRLTVT.

V and J are TRBV18 and TRBJ2-2; D gene uncertain. With 6 bases removed from V and 2 bases from J, the gap between germline ends came to 10 bases. Germline assignment: CDR1 KGHSH and CDR2 LQKENI. The CDR3 contains 14 residues. The CDR3 sequence: CASSPNVNTGELFF. The CDR3 DNA sequence: TGTGCCAGCTCTCCTAATGTAAACACCGGGGAGCTGTTTTTT.

This clone is labeled medium-sized. The chain recombines TRBV15 with TRBJ2-1; perhaps TRBD2 as D (6 bases). Germline V lookup: CDR1 LNHNV, CDR2 YYDKDF (reference sequence). With 8 bases removed from V and 10 bases from J, the gap between germline ends came to 21 bases. The CDR3 runs to 14 residues. CDR3: CATLSPGRGLEQFF. CDR3 coding DNA: TGTGCCACCCTCTCCCCAGGTCGGGGGTTAGAGCAGTTCTTC.

The chain is built from TRBV5-6 and TRBJ1-6; a weak D match, TRBD1 (6 bases). Germline assignment: CDR1 SGHDT and CDR2 YYEEEE. CDR3 size: 15 residues. V lost 4 bases, J lost 7 bases, and 15 bases lay in between. Written as DNA, the CDR3 is TGTGCCAGCAGCGGTAACAGGGCCAGGAATTCACCCCTCCACTTT. Amino acid sequence: CASSGNRARNSPLHF. Variable domain in full (rest from reference TRBV5-6 and TRBJ1-6): DAGVTQSPTHLIKTRGQQVTLRCSPKSGHDTVSWYQQALGQGPQFIFQYYEEEERQRGNFPDRFSGHQFPNYSSELNVNALLLGDSALYLCASSGNRARNSPLHFGNGTRLTVT.

The chain combines TRBV19 with TRBJ2-7, with 8 bases lining up with TRBD1. CDR1 and CDR2 (germline): LNHDA, SQIVND (reference sequence). CDR3 length: 15 amino acids. V dropped 5 bases and J dropped 4; count of bases not matched to a gene: 10. CDR3 region: CASSSSRDRLYEQYF. The CDR3 nucleotides are TGTGCCAGTAGTTCCTCCCGGGACAGGCTGTACGAGCAGTACTTC.

This clone was counted once. The chain links TRBV19 to TRBJ2-7, with D unclear. From germline, CDR1 is LNHDA and CDR2 SQIVND (reference sequence). The CDR3 covers 14 residues. Trimming took off 4 bases at V and 4 bases at J, with 14 bases between the two ends. The CDR3: CASSRQRSLYEQYF. For the CDR3, the DNA is TGTGCCAGTAGTAGACAAAGGTCTCTTTACGAGCAGTACTTC. The entire variable domain, with the rest obtained from reference TRBV19 and TRBJ2-7, is as follows: DGGITQSPKYLFRKEGQNVTLSCEQNLNHDAMYWYRQDPGQGLRLIYYSQIVNDFQKGDIAEGYSVSREKKESFPLTVTSAQKNPTAFYLCASSRQRSLYEQYFGPGTRLTVT.